This T cell receptor (beta chain) was recorded in a study of cytomegalovirus exposure and HLA in healthy donors. Turning to the study itself: The 500 to 750 first-cohort repertoires and the 95 to 150 validation repertoires shared the same platform, a later analysis reported.

This table comes from immunoSEQ multiplex PCR, and its TCRdb copy is limited to in-frame clones, with some not included. The sample consists of about 120,000 clones, over 75% of them appearing once. The donors were part of the roughly 130-subject validation cohort, which stood apart from the roughly 670-subject first cohort. The study, taken as a whole, reports: Across donors, most TCRs were seen rarely, yet some public ones were widespread. Per published reports, the classifier diagnosed cytomegalovirus status with high specificity and sensitivity.

This CDR3 contains 14 residues. Deletions cut 2 bases from V and 4 bases from J, with 9 bases between. CDR1 is SEHNR and CDR2 is FQNEAQ in the germline V gene (reference sequence). This clone was counted ten times or more. Its antigen is undetermined. The receptor was isolated from a woman in her twenties or thirties in good health and CMV-seronegative. This sequence joins TRBV7-9 and TRBJ1-5; D perhaps matches TRBD1 (5 bases). The sequencing sample was made of PBMCs. The CDR3, as DNA: TGTGCCAGCAGCTTAATAGGGGCGAATCAGCCCCAGCATTTT. This translates into CASSLIGANQPQHF.